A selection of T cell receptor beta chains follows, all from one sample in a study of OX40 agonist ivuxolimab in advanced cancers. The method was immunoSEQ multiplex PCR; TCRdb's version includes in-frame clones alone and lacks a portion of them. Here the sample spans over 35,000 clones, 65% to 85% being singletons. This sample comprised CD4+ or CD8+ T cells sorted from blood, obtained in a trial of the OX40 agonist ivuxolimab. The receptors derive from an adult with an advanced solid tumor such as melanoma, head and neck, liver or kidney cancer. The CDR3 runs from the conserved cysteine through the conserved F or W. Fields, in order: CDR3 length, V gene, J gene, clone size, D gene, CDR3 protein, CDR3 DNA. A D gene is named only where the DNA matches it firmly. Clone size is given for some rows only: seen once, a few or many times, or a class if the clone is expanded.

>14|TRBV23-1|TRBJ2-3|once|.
CAGEWDKCTDTQYF
TGCGCCGGAGAGTGGGACAAGTGCACAGATACGCAGTATTTT
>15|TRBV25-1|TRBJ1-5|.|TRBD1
CASSSGTDSNQPQHF
TGTGCCAGCAGTTCGGGGACAGATAGCAATCAGCCCCAGCATTTT
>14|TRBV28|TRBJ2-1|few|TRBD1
CASSGDRVANEQFF
TGTGCCAGCAGTGGGGACAGGGTGGCCAATGAGCAGTTCTTC
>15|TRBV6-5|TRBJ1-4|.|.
CASSPWTATNEKLFF
TGTGCCAGCAGCCCCTGGACTGCAACTAATGAAAAACTGTTTTTT
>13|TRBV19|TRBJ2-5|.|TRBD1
CASTHDRGETQYF
TGTGCCAGTACTCACGACAGGGGGGAGACCCAGTACTTC
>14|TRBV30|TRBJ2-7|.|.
CAWSVSPTVYEQYF
TGTGCCTGGAGTGTATCCCCGACTGTTTACGAGCAGTACTTC
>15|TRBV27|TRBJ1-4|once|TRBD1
CASSSSEDRNEKLFF
TGTGCCAGCAGTTCGTCGGAGGACAGGAATGAAAAACTGTTTTTT
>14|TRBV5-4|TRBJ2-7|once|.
CASSLRDKLYEQYF
TGTGCCAGCAGCCTACGGGACAAACTCTACGAGCAGTACTTC
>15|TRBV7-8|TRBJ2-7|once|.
CASSLGRGATYEQYF
TGTGCCAGCAGCTTAGGGAGGGGGGCAACCTACGAGCAGTACTTC
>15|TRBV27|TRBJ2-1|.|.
CATGTGTPSYNEQFF
TGTGCCACCGGCACCGGGACACCCTCCTACAATGAGCAGTTCTTC
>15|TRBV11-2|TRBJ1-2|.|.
CASSFTGGAPYGYTF
TGTGCCAGCAGCTTCACAGGAGGGGCCCCCTATGGCTACACCTTC
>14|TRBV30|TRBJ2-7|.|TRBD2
CAWVTSGSPYEQYF
TGTGCCTGGGTAACTAGCGGGAGCCCCTACGAGCAGTACTTC
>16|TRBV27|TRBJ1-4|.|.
CASSPIDRLEREKLFF
TGTGCCAGCAGTCCCATAGACAGACTCGAGCGTGAAAAACTGTTTTTT
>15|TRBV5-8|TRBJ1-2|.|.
CASSLPSGSNYGYTF
TGTGCCAGCAGCCTGCCAAGCGGGTCTAACTATGGCTACACCTTC
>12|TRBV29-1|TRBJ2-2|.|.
CSVGAVTGELFF
TGCAGCGTGGGGGCCGTCACCGGGGAGCTGTTTTTT
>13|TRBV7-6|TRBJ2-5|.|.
CASSPGWTETQYF
TGTGCCAGCAGCCCAGGCTGGACAGAGACCCAGTACTTC
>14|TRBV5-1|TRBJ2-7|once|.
CASSLAEGEGEQYF
TGCGCCAGCAGCTTGGCCGAGGGGGAAGGCGAGCAGTACTTC
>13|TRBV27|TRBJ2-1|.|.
CASSPSLQGEQFF
TGTGCCAGCAGTCCGAGTCTCCAAGGGGAGCAGTTCTTC
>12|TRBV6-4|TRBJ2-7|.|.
CASSYGRVEQYF
TGTGCCAGCAGTTACGGTAGGGTAGAGCAGTACTTC
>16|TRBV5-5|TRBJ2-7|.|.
CASSLGSVSRGYEQYF
TGTGCCAGCAGCTTGGGTAGCGTTAGTAGGGGCTACGAGCAGTACTTC
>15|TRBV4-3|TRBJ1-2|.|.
CASSQDLGGLYGYTF
TGCGCCAGCAGCCAAGATCTGGGGGGGCTCTATGGCTACACCTTC
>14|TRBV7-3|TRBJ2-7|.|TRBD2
CASSSGGGRNEQYF
TGTGCCAGCAGCTCCGGGGGGGGCCGGAACGAGCAGTACTTC
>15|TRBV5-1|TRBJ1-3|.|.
CASSLGDISGNTIYF
TGCGCCAGCAGCTTGGGTGACATCTCTGGAAACACCATATATTTT
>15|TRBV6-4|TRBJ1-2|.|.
CASSDARQRRYGYTF
TGTGCCAGCAGTGACGCTCGACAGAGGCGGTATGGCTACACCTTC
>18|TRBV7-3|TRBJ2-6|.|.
CASSNEMGYGPGANVLTF
TGTGCCAGCAGTAACGAGATGGGCTACGGTCCTGGGGCCAACGTCCTGACTTTC
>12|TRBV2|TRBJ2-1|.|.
CASSVIFNEQFF
TGTGCCAGCAGTGTGATTTTCAATGAGCAGTTCTTC
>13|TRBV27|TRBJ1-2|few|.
CASSQGFSYGYTF
TGTGCCAGCAGTCAGGGTTTCTCCTATGGCTACACCTTC
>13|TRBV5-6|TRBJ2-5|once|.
CASSLRGQETQYF
TGTGCCAGCAGCTTGAGGGGACAAGAGACCCAGTACTTC
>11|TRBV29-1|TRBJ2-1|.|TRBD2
CSASGGAEQFF
TGCAGCGCTAGCGGGGGGGCCGAGCAGTTCTTC
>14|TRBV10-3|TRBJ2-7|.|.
CAISGTDRSYEQYF
TGTGCCATCAGTGGGACGGACAGATCCTACGAGCAGTACTTC
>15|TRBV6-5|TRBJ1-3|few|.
CASRHEGDPGNTIYF
TGTGCCAGCAGGCACGAAGGAGACCCTGGAAACACCATATATTTT
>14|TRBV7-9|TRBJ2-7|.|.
CASSLARGAGEQYF
TGTGCCAGCAGCTTAGCTCGGGGGGCCGGGGAGCAGTACTTC
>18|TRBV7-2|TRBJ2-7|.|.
CASSPRSPGGLISYEQCF
TGTGCCAGCAGCCCCAGGTCCCCCGGAGGTCTAATCTCCTACGAGCAGTGCTTC
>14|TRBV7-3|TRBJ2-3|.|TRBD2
CASSPGGVSDTQYF
TGTGCCAGCAGCCCCGGGGGGGTTTCAGATACGCAGTATTTT
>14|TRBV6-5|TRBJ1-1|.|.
CASRALQVNTEAFF
TGTGCCAGCAGAGCGCTACAGGTGAACACTGAAGCTTTCTTT
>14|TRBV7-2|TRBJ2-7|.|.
CASSLVFGGREQYF
TGTGCCAGCAGCTTAGTATTTGGGGGTCGCGAGCAGTACTTC
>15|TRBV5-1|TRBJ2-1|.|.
CASSPLAAVGNEQFF
TGCGCCAGCAGCCCCCTCGCGGCAGTTGGTAATGAGCAGTTCTTC
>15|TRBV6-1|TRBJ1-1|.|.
CASRRQQGANTEAFF
TGTGCCAGCAGACGGCAACAGGGAGCGAACACTGAAGCTTTCTTT
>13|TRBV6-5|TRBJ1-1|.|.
CASSSTGDTEAFF
TGTGCCAGCAGCTCCACGGGGGACACTGAAGCTTTCTTT
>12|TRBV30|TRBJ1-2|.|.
CAWSRGNYGYTF
TGTGCCTGGAGTAGGGGAAACTATGGCTACACCTTC
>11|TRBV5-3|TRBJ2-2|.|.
CARSLCKGLFF
TGTGCCAGAAGCTTGTGCAAGGGGCTGTTTTTT
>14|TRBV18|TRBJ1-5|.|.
CASSPAGVGQPQHF
TGTGCCAGCTCACCGGCCGGGGTGGGTCAGCCCCAGCATTTT
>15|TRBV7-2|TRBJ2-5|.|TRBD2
CASRKGLDRVETQYF
TGTGCCAGCAGAAAGGGACTAGATAGGGTTGAGACCCAGTACTTC
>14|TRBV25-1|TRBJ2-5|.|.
CASSESSGRETQYF
TGTGCCAGCAGTGAATCTTCCGGGAGAGAGACCCAGTACTTC
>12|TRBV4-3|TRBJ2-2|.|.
CASSESTGELFF
TGCGCCAGCAGCGAGAGCACCGGGGAGCTGTTTTTT
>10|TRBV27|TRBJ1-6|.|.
CARYNSPLHF
TGTGCCAGATATAATTCACCCCTCCACTTT
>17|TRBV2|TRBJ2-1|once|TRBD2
CAILEELGTKSYNEQFF
TGTGCCATCCTGGAAGAATTAGGGACTAAGTCATACAATGAGCAGTTCTTC
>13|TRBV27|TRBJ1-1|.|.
CASTDRFDTEAFF
TGTGCCAGCACCGACAGGTTTGACACTGAAGCTTTCTTT
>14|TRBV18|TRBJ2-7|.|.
CASSLQGLGNEQYF
TGTGCCAGCTCATTACAGGGCCTCGGGAACGAGCAGTACTTC
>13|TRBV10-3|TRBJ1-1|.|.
CASMTDLGTEAFF
TGTGCCAGCATGACAGACTTGGGCACTGAAGCTTTCTTT
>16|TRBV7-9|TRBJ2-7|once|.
CASSLTGTGSTYEQYF
TGTGCCAGCAGCTTAACGGGGACGGGGAGTACCTACGAGCAGTACTTC
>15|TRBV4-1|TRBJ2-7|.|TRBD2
CASSQGSGIGDEQYF
TGCGCCAGCAGCCAGGGGAGCGGGATTGGCGACGAGCAGTACTTC
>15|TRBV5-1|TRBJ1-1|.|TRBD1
CASSLVQGVNTEAFF
TGCGCCAGCAGCTTGGTGCAGGGGGTGAACACTGAAGCTTTCTTT
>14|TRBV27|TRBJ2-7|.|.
CASSKGGIGYEQYF
TGTGCCAGCAGTAAGGGAGGAATCGGCTACGAGCAGTACTTC